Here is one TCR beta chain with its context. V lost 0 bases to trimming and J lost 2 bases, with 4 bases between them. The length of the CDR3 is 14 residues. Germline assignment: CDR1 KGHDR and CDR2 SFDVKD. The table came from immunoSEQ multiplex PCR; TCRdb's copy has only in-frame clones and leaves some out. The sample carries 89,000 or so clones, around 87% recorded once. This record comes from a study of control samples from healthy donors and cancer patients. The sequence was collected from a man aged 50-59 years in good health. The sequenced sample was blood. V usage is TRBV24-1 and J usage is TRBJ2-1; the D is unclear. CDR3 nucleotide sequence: TGTGCCACCAGTGATTTGACCACCTACAATGAGCAGTTCTTC. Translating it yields CATSDLTTYNEQFF.